What follows are 17 T cell receptor beta chains derived from one specimen sequenced in a study of blood T cell repertoires in COVID-19 (dated by TCRdb to the early 2020s). Library creation used the immunoSEQ multiplex PCR assay. In TCRdb, the immuneACCESS table is reduced to in-frame sequences with V and J assigned. These tables do not hold every clone; where another copy was compared, an unresolved V gene accounts for under half, and the others remain unexplained. Within this sample are roughly 150,000 clones, with around 82% of them counted one time only. The top ten clonotypes cover approximately 6% of the sample. Sequencing was carried out using PBMCs or T cells enriched from blood (not recorded which). Receptors originate from a woman aged 45-60 years who had recovered from COVID-19.

The chain carries TRBV3-1 (or the pseudogene TRBV3-2) and TRBJ1-2; the match to TRBD1 covers 10 bases. CDR1 and CDR2 (germline): LGHDT, YNNKEL (reference sequence). The J segment lost 8 bases and the V segment lost 6 bases, leaving 12 bases of the junction unmatched. This CDR3 is built from 15 residues. CDR3 coding DNA: TGTGCCAGCAGGTACGAGGGACAGGGGATTGACGGCTACACCTTC. It is translated as CASRYEGQGIDGYTF.

The rearrangement uses TRBV5-1 and TRBJ2-1; 7 bases fit TRBD2. The V gene's germline CDR1 is SGHRS and CDR2 YFSETQ. The CDR3 is 16 residues long. Trimming cost V 4 bases and J 5 bases; bases outside gene matches: 12. CDR3 sequence reads: CASSPGGGRGNNEQFF. For the CDR3, the DNA is TGCGCCAGCAGCCCCGGCGGGGGACGTGGTAACAATGAGCAGTTCTTC.

The V gene is TRBV12-3 or TRBV12-4, the J gene TRBJ1-5; 7 bases are shared with TRBD1. V was pared by 8 bases and J by 5 bases, with 6 bases of the junction left unmatched. The CDR3 is 13 residues long. The CDR3 DNA is TGTGCCAGCGCCACAGGGGAAGATCAGCCCCAGCATTTT. Its translation is CASATGEDQPQHF.

The chain is built from TRBV5-5 and TRBJ1-4; no firm D call. CDR3 size: 13 residues. V was clipped by 1 base and J by 8 bases, with 9 bases between them. Germline V gene lookup returns CDR1 SGHKS and CDR2 YYEKEE (reference sequence). CDR3: CASSLQNVEKLFF. CDR3 in DNA: TGTGCCAGCAGCTTGCAAAATGTGGAAAAACTGTTTTTT.

CDR3 bases: TGTGCCAGCAGCGGGGGACAGTACTATGGCTACACCTTC. Protein product: CASSGGQYYGYTF. The chain links TRBV7-2 to TRBJ1-2, with 7 bases aligning to TRBD1. Trimming cost V 5 bases and J 3 bases; bases outside gene matches: 3. This CDR3 has 13 amino acids. CDR1 is SGHTA, CDR2 FQGNSA, per germline.

To note about this clone: The same CDR3 is also encoded by other DNA sequences in this sample. The V and J genes are TRBV5-1 and TRBJ2-1, with D tentatively TRBD1 (6 bases). Germline V gene sequence: CDR1 SGHRS, CDR2 YFSETQ. This CDR3 comprises 16 residues. Between the trimmed V and J ends, which lost 0 bases and 1 base, there was a span of 11 bases. DNA for the CDR3: TGCGCCAGCAGCTTGGGACAGGCGCCATCCTACAATGAGCAGTTCTTC. This sequence encodes CASSLGQAPSYNEQFF.

A word on this clone: Distinct nucleotide sequences in the sample also encode this CDR3. The rearrangement joins TRBV28 to TRBJ1-2, with D maybe TRBD1 (6 bases). There are 14 residues in the CDR3. Between the trimmed V and J ends, which lost 3 bases and 4 bases, there was a span of 12 bases. In germline, CDR1 is MDHEN, CDR2 SYDVKM. CDR3 loop: CASSFQGFSYGYTF. The CDR3 coding sequence is TGTGCCAGCAGTTTTCAGGGGTTTTCCTATGGCTACACCTTC.

The rearrangement links TRBV28 to TRBJ2-7; 9 bases fit TRBD1. The V gene's germline CDR1 is MDHEN and CDR2 SYDVKM. This CDR3 has 15 residues. The junction had 10 bases not matched to a gene; V was cut back by 6 bases and J by 4 bases. CDR3 amino acids: CASSPNTGGMYEQYF. CDR3 coding DNA: TGTGCCAGCAGCCCAAACACAGGGGGCATGTACGAGCAGTACTTC. Supplemented by reference TRBV28 and TRBJ2-7, the full variable domain reads DVKVTQSSRYLVKRTGEKVFLECVQDMDHENMFWYRQDPGLGLRLIYFSYDVKMKEKGDIPEGYSVSREKKERFSLILESASTNQTSMYLCASSPNTGGMYEQYFGPGTRLTVT.

The table lists this clone with a few counts. The chain combines TRBV5-1 with TRBJ2-7; TRBD2 matches 7 bases. There are 14 residues in the CDR3. Trimming took 1 base from V and 2 from J; bases not matched to a gene: 3. Germline CDR1 SGHRS, CDR2 YFSETQ. CDR3 nucleotide sequence: TGCGCCAGCAGCTTGAGTGGGACTACCTACGAGCAGTACTTC. It yields the protein CASSLSGTTYEQYF.

Written as DNA, the CDR3 is TGTGCCAGCGGCAGTAACTATGGCTACACCTTC. It translates to CASGSNYGYTF. The gene calls are TRBV6-5 and TRBJ1-2; D not certain. Looked up from germline, CDR1 is MNHEY and CDR2 is SVGAGI. Trimming removed 8 bases from V and 1 base from J, with 5 bases in between. This CDR3 spans 11 amino acids.

The rearrangement links TRBV13 to TRBJ1-6; no clear D gene. Trimming pared 1 base from V and 1 base from J, leaving 5 bases between. The CDR3 is 15 residues long. Germline CDR1 and CDR2: PRHDT and FYEKMQ (reference sequence). CDR3: CASSLARSYNSPLHF. DNA for the CDR3: TGTGCCAGCAGCTTAGCCAGATCCTATAATTCACCCCTCCACTTT.

The chain is built from TRBV5-6 and TRBJ2-1, with 8 nucleotides matching TRBD2. Germline CDR1 is SGHDT and CDR2 is YYEEEE. The trim removed 2 bases at V and 9 bases at J, leaving 7 bases unmatched. The CDR3 runs 14 residues. DNA for the CDR3: TGTGCCAGCAGCTTCGTACGGGGGGGATTTGAGCAGTTCTTC. It yields the protein CASSFVRGGFEQFF.

The rearrangement uses TRBV19 and TRBJ2-3; possible D gene TRBD2, 6 bases. Germline CDR1 and CDR2: LNHDA and SQIVND (reference sequence). There are 12 residues in the CDR3. The germline V and J ends were trimmed by 7 bases and 6 bases, with 11 bases remaining between them. CDR3: CASKRAGDTQYF. In DNA, the CDR3 is TGTGCCAGTAAACGCGCGGGGGATACGCAGTATTTT.

The count of this clone is one. The chain uses TRBV6-5 and TRBJ1-2; D uncertain. The V and J ends lost 6 bases and 4 bases respectively, with 15 bases between them. The CDR3 is 14 residues long. The V gene's germline CDR1 is MNHEY and CDR2 SVGAGI. DNA of the CDR3: TGTGCCAGCAGCGACCTGGCGTCGGGCTATGGCTACACCTTC. Residues: CASSDLASGYGYTF.

V is TRBV7-9 and J is TRBJ2-1; D perhaps matches TRBD1 (6 bases). Germline V gene lookup returns CDR1 SEHNR and CDR2 FQNEAQ (reference sequence). The CDR3 has 15 residues. Trimming left V 2 bases short and J 2 bases short, with 10 bases between. DNA for the CDR3: TGTGCCAGCAGCTTATCAGGGGTAACCTACAATGAGCAGTTCTTC. Translated, it gives CASSLSGVTYNEQFF.

The sample holds a few counts of this clone. The chain has TRBV3-1 (or the pseudogene TRBV3-2) and TRBJ2-5; 8 bases align to TRBD2. V lost 1 base, J lost 1 base, and 5 bases stayed unmatched. Germline assignment: CDR1 LGHDT and CDR2 YNNKEL (reference sequence). The CDR3 is made up of 16 amino acids. CDR3 amino acids: CASSQGLAGRQETQYF. The CDR3 coding sequence is TGTGCCAGCAGCCAAGGCCTAGCGGGCCGCCAAGAGACCCAGTACTTC.

This chain links TRBV3-1 (or the pseudogene TRBV3-2) with TRBJ1-3, with a weak D call TRBD1 (5 bases). V shed 4 bases and J shed 0 bases, with 19 bases lying between them. CDR3 size: 18 residues. Germline V lookup: CDR1 LGHDT, CDR2 YNNKEL (reference sequence). Written as DNA, the CDR3 is TGTGCCAGCAGCCCTCGTCCGGGACTGCCGTACTCTGGAAACACCATATATTTT. As protein: CASSPRPGLPYSGNTIYF.